The next 9 T cell receptor beta chains were all read from a single sample in a study of radiotherapy plus CTLA-4 blockade in lung cancer. Sequencing was performed with immunoSEQ multiplex PCR; in TCRdb, only in-frame clones are kept and a portion is missing. Among 85,000 to 90,000 clones listed, around 86% were seen once. Material: peripheral blood, obtained from a patient treated with radiotherapy plus ipilimumab. All receptors derive from a human donor with non-small cell lung cancer that progressed on radiotherapy plus ipilimumab.

V and J are TRBV19 and TRBJ2-5, with TRBD2 as a possible D gene (5 bases). V was trimmed by 5 bases and J by 7 bases, leaving 23 bases between them. This CDR3 comprises 16 residues. In germline, CDR1 is LNHDA, CDR2 SQIVND (reference sequence). CDR3 residues: CASSSMGEVMRVTQYF. The CDR3 region has the DNA TGTGCCAGTAGTTCCATGGGAGAGGTAATGAGGGTGACCCAGTACTTC. The full variable domain, its missing parts supplied by reference TRBV19 and TRBJ2-5, is DGGITQSPKYLFRKEGQNVTLSCEQNLNHDAMYWYRQDPGQGLRLIYYSQIVNDFQKGDIAEGYSVSREKKESFPLTVTSAQKNPTAFYLCASSSMGEVMRVTQYFGPGTRLLVL.

The chain recombines TRBV7-8 with TRBJ1-5; D possibly corresponds to TRBD1 (5 bases). V was shortened by 0 bases and J by 1 base, with 10 bases between the two germline ends. The CDR3 runs 16 residues. The germline V gene has CDR1 SGHVS and CDR2 FQNEAQ. CDR3 residues: CASSLAIPGSNQPQHF. The CDR3 DNA follows: TGTGCCAGCAGCTTAGCCATTCCAGGGAGCAATCAGCCCCAGCATTTT. The full variable domain, rest sourced from reference TRBV7-8 and TRBJ1-5, is GAGVSQSPRYKVAKRGQDVALRCDPISGHVSLFWYQQALGQGPEFLTYFQNEAQLDKSGLPSDRFFAERPEGSVSTLKIQRTQQEDSAVYLCASSLAIPGSNQPQHFGDGTRLSIL.

The chain joins TRBV20-1 to TRBJ2-1, with D possibly matching TRBD1 (6 bases). Looked up from germline, CDR1 is DFQATT and CDR2 is SNEGSKA (reference sequence). This CDR3 spans 10 amino acids. Trimming pared 5 bases from V and 12 bases from J, leaving 11 bases between. CDR3 sequence: CSAPATGQFF. DNA of the CDR3: TGCAGTGCTCCGGCGACAGGGCAGTTCTTC.

This clone has only a few counts. CDR3 in amino acids: CASSPGGGYEQYF. The CDR3 bases are TGTGCCAGTAGTCCAGGGGGCGGCTACGAGCAGTACTTC. The J gene is TRBJ2-7, the V gene TRBV19, with TRBD1 matching 8 bases. This CDR3 has 13 amino acids. The ends lost 5 bases at V and 3 bases at J; junction bases unmatched: 3. Germline CDR1 reads LNHDA; CDR2 reads SQIVND (reference sequence).

The chain carries TRBV4-1 and TRBJ2-1; D is undetermined. V was pared by 4 bases and J by 4 bases, with 14 bases between. Germline V gives CDR1 MGHRA, CDR2 YSYEKL. The CDR3 has 15 amino acids. CDR3 coding DNA: TGCGCCAGCAGCCTACTTGCGAGAGAGTACAATGAGCAGTTCTTC. Translated, it gives CASSLLAREYNEQFF.

V gene TRBV2 combines with J gene TRBJ2-1; 8 positions agree with TRBD2. The CDR3 length is 14 residues. Germline assignment: CDR1 SNHLY and CDR2 FYNNEI. The trim removed 5 bases at V and 7 bases at J, leaving 7 bases unmatched. The CDR3 protein is CASSPSGFKNEQFF. The DNA of the CDR3 is TGTGCCAGCAGTCCTAGCGGGTTTAAGAATGAGCAGTTCTTC.

The rearrangement joins TRBV6-5 to TRBJ2-5; a weak D match, TRBD2 (6 bases). The CDR3 is made up of 14 amino acids. The V end lost 6 bases, the J end lost 2 bases, and 13 bases lay between the germline ends. Germline CDR1 is MNHEY and CDR2 is SVGAGI. The CDR3 protein is CASSPGLLQETQYF. The CDR3 bases are TGTGCCAGCAGCCCCGGACTACTACAAGAGACCCAGTACTTC.

The rearrangement links TRBV10-3 to TRBJ1-1; D unresolved. This CDR3 comprises 13 residues. The germline gives CDR1 ENHRY, CDR2 SYGVKD. Between the trimmed V and J ends, which lost 11 bases and 1 base, there was a span of 14 bases. In DNA form, the CDR3 reads TGTGCCTCCGGATTCAGTCAGAACACTGAAGCTTTCTTT. Its protein is CASGFSQNTEAFF.

The CDR3 spells CASSQGADGTETQYF. The CDR3 coding sequence is TGTGCCAGCAGCCAAGGCGCGGACGGAACGGAGACCCAGTACTTC. This chain links TRBV14 with TRBJ2-5; D unclear. The CDR3 is made up of 15 amino acids. V gave up 1 base and J gave up 5 bases, with 14 bases separating them. Germline CDR1 SGHDN, CDR2 FVKESK.